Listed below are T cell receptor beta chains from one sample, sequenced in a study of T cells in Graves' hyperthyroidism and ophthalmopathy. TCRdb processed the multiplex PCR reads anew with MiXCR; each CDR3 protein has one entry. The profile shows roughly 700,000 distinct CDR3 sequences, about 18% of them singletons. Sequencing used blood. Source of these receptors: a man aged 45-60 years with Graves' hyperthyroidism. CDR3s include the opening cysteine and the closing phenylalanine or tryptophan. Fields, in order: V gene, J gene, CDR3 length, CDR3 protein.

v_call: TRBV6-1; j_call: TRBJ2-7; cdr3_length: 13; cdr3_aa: CASYGTGTDEQYF
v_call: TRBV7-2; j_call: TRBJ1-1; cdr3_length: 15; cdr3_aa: CASSFTGQLNTEAFF
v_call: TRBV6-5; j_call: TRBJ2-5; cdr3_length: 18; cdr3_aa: CASSYRGRRDELQETQYF
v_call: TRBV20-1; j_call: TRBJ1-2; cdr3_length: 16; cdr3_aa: CSARDTGTGGTYGYTF
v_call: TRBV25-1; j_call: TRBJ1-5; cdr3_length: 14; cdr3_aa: CASSALGRNQPQHF
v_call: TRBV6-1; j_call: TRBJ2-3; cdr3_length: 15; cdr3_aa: CASSMWTGGTDTQYF
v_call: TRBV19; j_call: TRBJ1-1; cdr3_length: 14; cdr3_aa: CASSIKGEITEAFF
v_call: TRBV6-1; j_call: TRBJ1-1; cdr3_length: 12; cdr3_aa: CASSPVGFGAFF
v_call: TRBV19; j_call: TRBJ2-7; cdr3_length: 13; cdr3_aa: CATTQGGTYEQYF
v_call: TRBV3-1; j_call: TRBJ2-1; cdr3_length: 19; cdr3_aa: CASSQDLPFSTFSYDEQFF
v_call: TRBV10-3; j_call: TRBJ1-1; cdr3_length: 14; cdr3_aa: CAISESAENTEAFF
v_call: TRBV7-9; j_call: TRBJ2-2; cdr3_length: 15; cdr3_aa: CASSFEAAPTGELFF
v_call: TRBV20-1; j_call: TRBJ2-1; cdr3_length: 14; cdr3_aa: CSAPSGTGYNEQFF
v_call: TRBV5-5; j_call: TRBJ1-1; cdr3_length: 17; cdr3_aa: CASSFTHLRRMNTEAFF
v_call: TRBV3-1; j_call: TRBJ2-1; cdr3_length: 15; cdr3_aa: CASSQGLAGANEQFF
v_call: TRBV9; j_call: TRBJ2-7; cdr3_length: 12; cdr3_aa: CASSVVGGEQYF
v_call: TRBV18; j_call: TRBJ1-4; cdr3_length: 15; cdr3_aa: CASSPPSPSNEKLFF
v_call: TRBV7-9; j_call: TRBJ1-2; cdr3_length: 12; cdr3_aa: CASSYGDGGYTF
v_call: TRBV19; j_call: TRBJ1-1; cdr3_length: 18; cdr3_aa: CASSIGPRRDRGSTEAFF
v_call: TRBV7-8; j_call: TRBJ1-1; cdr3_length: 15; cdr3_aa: CASSVDREGSTEAFF
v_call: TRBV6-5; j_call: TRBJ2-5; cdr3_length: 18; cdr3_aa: CASSYSLRQGAGGETQYF
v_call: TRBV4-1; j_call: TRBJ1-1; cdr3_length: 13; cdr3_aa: CASSQEVSTEAFF
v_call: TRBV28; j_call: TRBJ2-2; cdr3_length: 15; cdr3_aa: CASSFEYTNTGELFF
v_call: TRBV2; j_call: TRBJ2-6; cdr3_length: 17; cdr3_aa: CASSGRDRHSGANVLTF